The table lists the clone carrying this TCR beta chain with many counts. The entry originates in a study of T-cell reconstitution after alpha-beta-depleted transplantation in children. With V trimmed by 0 bases and J by 11 bases, 9 bases remained unmatched. In germline, CDR1 is LNHNV, CDR2 YYDKDF (reference sequence). The CDR3 loop spans 14 amino acids. The TCRbeta library was prepared with unique molecular identifiers. Each CDR3 protein gets one entry after TCRdb re-called the PCR reads with MiXCR. The table shows about 610,000 distinct CDR3 sequences, with 10% occurring only once. The origin of this receptor is a human donor who donated a stem cell graft to a child with acute myeloid leukemia. The chain joins TRBV15 to TRBJ1-1; the match to TRBD1 covers 7 bases. Sample: PBMCs from the stem cell graft donor, taken from the stem cell graft. Here the CDR3 reads CATSRDLDRVGAFF. For the CDR3, the DNA is TGTGCCACCAGCAGAGATCTAGACAGGGTGGGTGCTTTCTTT.